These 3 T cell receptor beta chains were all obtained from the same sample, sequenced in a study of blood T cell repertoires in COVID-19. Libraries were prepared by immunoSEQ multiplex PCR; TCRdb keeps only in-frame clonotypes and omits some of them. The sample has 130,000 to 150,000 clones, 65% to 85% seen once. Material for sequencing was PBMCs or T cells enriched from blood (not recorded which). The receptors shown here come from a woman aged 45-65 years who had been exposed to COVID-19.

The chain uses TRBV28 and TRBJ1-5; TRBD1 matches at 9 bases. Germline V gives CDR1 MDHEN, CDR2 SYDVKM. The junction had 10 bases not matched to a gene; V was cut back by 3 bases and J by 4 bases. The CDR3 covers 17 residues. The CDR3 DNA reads TGTGCCAGCAGTTTCCCACCGGGACAGGGTGGGAATCAGCCCCAGCATTTT. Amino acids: CASSFPPGQGGNQPQHF.

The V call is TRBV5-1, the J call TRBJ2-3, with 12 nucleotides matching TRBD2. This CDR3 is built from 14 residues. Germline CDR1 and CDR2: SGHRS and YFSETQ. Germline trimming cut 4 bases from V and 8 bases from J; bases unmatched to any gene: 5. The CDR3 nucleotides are TGCGCCAGCAGCCCGGGACTAGCGGGTGTTACGCAGTATTTT. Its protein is CASSPGLAGVTQYF.

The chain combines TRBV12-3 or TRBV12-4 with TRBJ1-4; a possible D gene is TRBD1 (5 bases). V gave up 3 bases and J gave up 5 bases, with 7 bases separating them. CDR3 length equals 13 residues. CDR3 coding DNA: TGTGCCAGCAGTTTCAGACAGAATGAAAAACTGTTTTTT. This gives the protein CASSFRQNEKLFF.